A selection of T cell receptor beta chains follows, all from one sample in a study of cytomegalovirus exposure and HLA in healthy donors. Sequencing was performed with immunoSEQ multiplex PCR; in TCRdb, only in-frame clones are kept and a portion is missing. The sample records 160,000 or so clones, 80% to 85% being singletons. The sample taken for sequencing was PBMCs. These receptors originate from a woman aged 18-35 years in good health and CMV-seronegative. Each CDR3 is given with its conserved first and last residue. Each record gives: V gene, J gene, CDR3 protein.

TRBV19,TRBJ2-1,CASSPLLRAKQFF
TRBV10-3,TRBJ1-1,CAIRPGQGAGGTEAFF
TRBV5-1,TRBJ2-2,CASSLTAGIAGELFF
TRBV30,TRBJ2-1,CAWSLPQTYNEQFF
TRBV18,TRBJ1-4,CASSHLQGIATNEKLFF
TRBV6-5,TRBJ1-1,CASKNDRGRNTEAFF
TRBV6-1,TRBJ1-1,CASSERGRNTEAFF
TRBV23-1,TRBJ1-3,CASPFQSRTVVDSGNTIYF
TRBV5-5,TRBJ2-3,CASSLAWQGIDTQYF
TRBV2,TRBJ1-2,CASRFNGAGGYTF
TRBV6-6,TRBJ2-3,CASSTSGGSTDTQYF
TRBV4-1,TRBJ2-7,CASSQGVRGEQYF
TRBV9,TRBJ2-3,CASSVMSAGDLFTDTQYF
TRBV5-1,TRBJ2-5,CASSRQGPQGTQYF
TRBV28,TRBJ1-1,CASNRGANTEAFF
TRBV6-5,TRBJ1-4,CASSRDRAEKLFF
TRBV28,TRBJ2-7,CASSSPLQGWNEQYF
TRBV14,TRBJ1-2,CASSPSGYGYTF